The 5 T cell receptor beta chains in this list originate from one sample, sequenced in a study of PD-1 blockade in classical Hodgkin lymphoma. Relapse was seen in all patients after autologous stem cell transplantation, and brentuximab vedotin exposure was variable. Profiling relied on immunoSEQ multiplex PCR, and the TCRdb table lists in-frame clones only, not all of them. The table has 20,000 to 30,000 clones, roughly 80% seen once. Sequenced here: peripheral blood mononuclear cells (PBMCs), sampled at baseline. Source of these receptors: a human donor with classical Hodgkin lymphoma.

CDR3 residues: CASSFEGGTALRNEQFF. The CDR3 DNA is TGTGCCAGCAGCTTCGAAGGAGGGACAGCCCTTCGGAATGAGCAGTTCTTC. The J gene is TRBJ2-1, the V gene TRBV5-6; weak D call: TRBD1 (7 bases). The germline CDR1 and CDR2 sequences are SGHDT and YYEEEE. The V and J ends lost 2 bases and 7 bases respectively, with 22 bases between them. CDR3 length: 17 amino acids. The complete variable domain, with remaining parts taken from reference TRBV5-6 and TRBJ2-1, reads DAGVTQSPTHLIKTRGQQVTLRCSPKSGHDTVSWYQQALGQGPQFIFQYYEEEERQRGNFPDRFSGHQFPNYSSELNVNALLLGDSALYLCASSFEGGTALRNEQFFGPGTRLTVL.

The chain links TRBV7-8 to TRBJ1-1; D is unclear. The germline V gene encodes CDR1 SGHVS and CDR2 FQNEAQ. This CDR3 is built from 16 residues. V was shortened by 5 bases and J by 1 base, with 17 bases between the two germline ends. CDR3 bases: TGTGCCAGCAGCCCCTTCAGGTTCCCGGGGAACACTGAAGCTTTCTTT. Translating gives CASSPFRFPGNTEAFF.

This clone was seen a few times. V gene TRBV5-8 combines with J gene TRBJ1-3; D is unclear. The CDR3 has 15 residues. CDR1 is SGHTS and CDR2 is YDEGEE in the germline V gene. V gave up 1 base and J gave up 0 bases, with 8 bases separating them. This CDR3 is CASSLYKRSGNTIYF. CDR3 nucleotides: TGTGCCAGCAGCTTGTACAAGCGCTCTGGAAACACCATATATTTT.

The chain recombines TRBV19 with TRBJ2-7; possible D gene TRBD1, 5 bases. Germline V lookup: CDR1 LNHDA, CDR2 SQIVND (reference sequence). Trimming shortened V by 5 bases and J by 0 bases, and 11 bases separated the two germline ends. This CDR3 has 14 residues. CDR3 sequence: CASSSQGSSYEQYF. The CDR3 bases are TGTGCCAGTAGTTCCCAGGGCAGCTCCTACGAGCAGTACTTC.

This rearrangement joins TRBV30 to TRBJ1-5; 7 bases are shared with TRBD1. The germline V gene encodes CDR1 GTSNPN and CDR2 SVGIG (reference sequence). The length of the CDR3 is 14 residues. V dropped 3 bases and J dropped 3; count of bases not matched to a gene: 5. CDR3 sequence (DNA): TGTGCCTGGAGCACCGGACAGGACAATCAGCCCCAGCATTTT. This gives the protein CAWSTGQDNQPQHF.